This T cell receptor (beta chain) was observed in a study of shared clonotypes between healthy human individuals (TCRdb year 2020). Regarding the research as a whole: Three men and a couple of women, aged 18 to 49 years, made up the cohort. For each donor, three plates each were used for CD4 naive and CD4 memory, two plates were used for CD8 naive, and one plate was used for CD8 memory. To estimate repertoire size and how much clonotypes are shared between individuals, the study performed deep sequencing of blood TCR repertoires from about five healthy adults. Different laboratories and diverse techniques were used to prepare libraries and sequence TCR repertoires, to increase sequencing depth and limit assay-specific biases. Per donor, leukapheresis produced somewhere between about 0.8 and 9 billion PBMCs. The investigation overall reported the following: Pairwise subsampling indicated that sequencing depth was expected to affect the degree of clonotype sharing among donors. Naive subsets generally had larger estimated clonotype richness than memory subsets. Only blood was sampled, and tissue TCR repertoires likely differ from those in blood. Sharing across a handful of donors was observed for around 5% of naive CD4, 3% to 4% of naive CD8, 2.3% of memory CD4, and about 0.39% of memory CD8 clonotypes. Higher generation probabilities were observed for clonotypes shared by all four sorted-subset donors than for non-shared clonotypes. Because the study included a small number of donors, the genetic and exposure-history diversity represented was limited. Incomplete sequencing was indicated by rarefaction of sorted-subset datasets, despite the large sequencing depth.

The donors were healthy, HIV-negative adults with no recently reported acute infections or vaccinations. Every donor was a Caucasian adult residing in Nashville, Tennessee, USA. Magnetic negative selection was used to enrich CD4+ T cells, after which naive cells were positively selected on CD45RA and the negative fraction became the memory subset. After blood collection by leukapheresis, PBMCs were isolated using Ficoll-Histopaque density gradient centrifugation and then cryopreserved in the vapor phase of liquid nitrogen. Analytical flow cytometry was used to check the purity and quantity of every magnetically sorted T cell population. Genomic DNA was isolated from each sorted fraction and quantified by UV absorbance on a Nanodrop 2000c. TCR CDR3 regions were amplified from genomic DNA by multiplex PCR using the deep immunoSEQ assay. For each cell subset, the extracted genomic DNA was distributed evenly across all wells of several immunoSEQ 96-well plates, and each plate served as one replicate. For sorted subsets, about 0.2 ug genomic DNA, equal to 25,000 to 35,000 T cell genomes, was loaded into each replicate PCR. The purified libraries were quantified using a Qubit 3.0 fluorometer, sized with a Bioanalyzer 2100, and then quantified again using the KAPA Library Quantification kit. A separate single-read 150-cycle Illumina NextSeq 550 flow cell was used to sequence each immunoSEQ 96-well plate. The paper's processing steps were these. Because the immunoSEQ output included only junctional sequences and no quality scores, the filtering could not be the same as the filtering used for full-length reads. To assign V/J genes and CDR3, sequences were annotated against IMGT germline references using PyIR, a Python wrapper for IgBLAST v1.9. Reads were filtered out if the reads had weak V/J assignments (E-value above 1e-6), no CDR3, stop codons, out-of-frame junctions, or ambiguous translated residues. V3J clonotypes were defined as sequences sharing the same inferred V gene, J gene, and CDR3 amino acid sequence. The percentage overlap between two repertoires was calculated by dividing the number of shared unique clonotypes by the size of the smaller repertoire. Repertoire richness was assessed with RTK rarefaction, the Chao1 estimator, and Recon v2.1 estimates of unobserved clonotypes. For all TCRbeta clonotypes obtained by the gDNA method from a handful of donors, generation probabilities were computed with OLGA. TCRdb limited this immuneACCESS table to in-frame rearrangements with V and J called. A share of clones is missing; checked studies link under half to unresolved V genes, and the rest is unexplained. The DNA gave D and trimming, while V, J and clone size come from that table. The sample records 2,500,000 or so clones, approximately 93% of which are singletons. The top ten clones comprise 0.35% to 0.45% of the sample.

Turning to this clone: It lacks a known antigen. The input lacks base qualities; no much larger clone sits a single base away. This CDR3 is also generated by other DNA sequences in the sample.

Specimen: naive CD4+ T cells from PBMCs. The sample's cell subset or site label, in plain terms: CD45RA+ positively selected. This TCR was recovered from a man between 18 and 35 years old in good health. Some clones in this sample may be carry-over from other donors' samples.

The DNA sequence is given as TGCGCCAGCAGCCCGCTGGGGGAGACCCAGTACTTC. Its amino acids are CASSPLGETQYF. The rearrangement joined TRBV4-1 to TRBJ2-5; the D segment cannot be called with confidence. The CDR3, cysteine through phenylalanine, is 12 amino acids long. Solely the CDR3 DNA is kept, with 36 bases framed from the first base. For CDR1 and CDR2, the germline V gene lists MGHRA and YSYEKL. Cut back by 4 bases and 5 bases, the V and J ends lie 8 bases apart.